A single T cell receptor (beta chain) is shown here with its context. Its matching antigen is unknown. These data are taken from a study of T cell responses to AZD1222 COVID-19 vaccine. With 2 bases removed from V and 10 bases from J, the gap between germline ends came to 12 bases. Germline V gene data show CDR1 as LNHNV and CDR2 as YYDKDF (reference sequence). The CDR3 consists of 14 residues. Study results and caveats: Repertoires were collected only later (after the peak T cell response had occurred). Just 6 or 7 AZD1222 recipients were seropositive at baseline. White British ancestry dominated among donors, who included more females, and clonal diversity was possibly underestimated.

Profiled with immunoSEQ multiplex PCR; TCRdb holds only in-frame clones, not every one. The sample yields around 150,000 clones, around 95% seen once. This clonotype was obtained from an adult in good health. V usage is TRBV15 and J usage is TRBJ1-6; a weak D match, TRBD1 (5 bases). The sequencing here drew on peripheral blood, taken on day 0 of AZD1222 vaccination. The CDR3: CATSRNGEGSPLHF. CDR3 coding DNA: TGTGCCACCAGCAGAAACGGGGAGGGGTCACCCCTCCACTTT.